A selection of T cell receptor beta chains follows, all from one sample in a study of OX40 agonist ivuxolimab in advanced cancers. Assay used: immunoSEQ multiplex PCR; TCRdb lists only in-frame clones, some missing. The profile shows fewer than 55,000 clones, more than 80% of them singletons. Sequencing was performed on CD4+ or CD8+ T cells sorted from blood, taken in a trial of the OX40 agonist ivuxolimab. All receptors derive from an adult with an advanced solid tumor such as melanoma, head and neck, liver or kidney cancer. Each CDR3 is given with its conserved first and last residue. A D gene is named only where the DNA matches it firmly. The size field is filled for only some rows; it gives once, few, many or a size class.

clone_size: .
v_call: TRBV9
d_call: .
j_call: TRBJ1-1
cdr3_nt: TGTGCCAGCAGCGCGCACCTGGGAGAGAACACTGAAGCTTTCTTT
cdr3_aa: CASSAHLGENTEAFF

clone_size: once
v_call: TRBV5-1
d_call: .
j_call: TRBJ2-5
cdr3_nt: TGCGCCAGCAGCGGGGGACGGAGCCAAGAGACCCAGTACTTC
cdr3_aa: CASSGGRSQETQYF

clone_size: .
v_call: TRBV5-1
d_call: .
j_call: TRBJ2-3
cdr3_nt: TGCGCCAGCAGCTTGGCCATCCTAATATCAGATACGCAGTATTTT
cdr3_aa: CASSLAILISDTQYF

clone_size: .
v_call: TRBV6-5
d_call: TRBD1
j_call: TRBJ1-1
cdr3_nt: TGTGCCAGCAGAGACGGACAGGGTGACACTGAAGCTTTCTTT
cdr3_aa: CASRDGQGDTEAFF

clone_size: .
v_call: TRBV7-3
d_call: TRBD2
j_call: TRBJ2-7
cdr3_nt: TGTGCCAGCAGCCTAGCGGGGGGGCACAACGAGCAGTACTTC
cdr3_aa: CASSLAGGHNEQYF

clone_size: .
v_call: TRBV5-6
d_call: .
j_call: TRBJ2-5
cdr3_nt: TGTGCCAGCAGCTTAGGGCGGGGTGAGACCCAGTACTTC
cdr3_aa: CASSLGRGETQYF

clone_size: .
v_call: TRBV5-1
d_call: .
j_call: TRBJ1-3
cdr3_nt: TGCGCCAGCAGCTCGGACGGACACTCTGGAAACACCATATATTTT
cdr3_aa: CASSSDGHSGNTIYF

clone_size: .
v_call: TRBV2
d_call: .
j_call: TRBJ1-5
cdr3_nt: TGTGCCAGCAGTGGGGAGAAAACTATCAATCAGCCCCAGCATTTT
cdr3_aa: CASSGEKTINQPQHF

clone_size: .
v_call: TRBV5-1
d_call: TRBD2
j_call: TRBJ2-1
cdr3_nt: TGCGCCAGCAGCCTGGGTCCGCTAGCGGGGGCCTACAATGAGCAGTTCTTC
cdr3_aa: CASSLGPLAGAYNEQFF

clone_size: .
v_call: TRBV19
d_call: TRBD2
j_call: TRBJ2-1
cdr3_nt: TGTGCCAGTACCATCAGCGGGGGGACCTACAATGAGCAGTTCTTC
cdr3_aa: CASTISGGTYNEQFF

clone_size: .
v_call: TRBV5-1
d_call: .
j_call: TRBJ1-5
cdr3_nt: TGCGCCAGCAGCTTGGGGGCGGGGGGATATCAGCCCCAGCATTTT
cdr3_aa: CASSLGAGGYQPQHF

clone_size: .
v_call: TRBV2
d_call: .
j_call: TRBJ2-2
cdr3_nt: TGTGCCAGCACCCGACCTAGCACGAACACCGGGGAGCTGTTTTTT
cdr3_aa: CASTRPSTNTGELFF